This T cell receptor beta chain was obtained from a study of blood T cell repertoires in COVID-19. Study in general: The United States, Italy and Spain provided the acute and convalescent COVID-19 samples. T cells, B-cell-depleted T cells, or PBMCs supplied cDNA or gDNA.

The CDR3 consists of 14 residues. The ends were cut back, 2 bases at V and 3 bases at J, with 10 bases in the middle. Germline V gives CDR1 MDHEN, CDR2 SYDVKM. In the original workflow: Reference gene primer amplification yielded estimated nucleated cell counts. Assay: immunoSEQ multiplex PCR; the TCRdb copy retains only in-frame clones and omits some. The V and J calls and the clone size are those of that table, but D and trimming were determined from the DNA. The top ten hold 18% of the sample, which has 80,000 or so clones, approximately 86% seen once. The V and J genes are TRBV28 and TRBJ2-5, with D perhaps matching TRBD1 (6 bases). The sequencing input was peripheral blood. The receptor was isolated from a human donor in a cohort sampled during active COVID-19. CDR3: CASSLPRGEETQYF. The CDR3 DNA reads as TGTGCCAGCAGTTTACCCAGGGGTGAAGAGACCCAGTACTTC.